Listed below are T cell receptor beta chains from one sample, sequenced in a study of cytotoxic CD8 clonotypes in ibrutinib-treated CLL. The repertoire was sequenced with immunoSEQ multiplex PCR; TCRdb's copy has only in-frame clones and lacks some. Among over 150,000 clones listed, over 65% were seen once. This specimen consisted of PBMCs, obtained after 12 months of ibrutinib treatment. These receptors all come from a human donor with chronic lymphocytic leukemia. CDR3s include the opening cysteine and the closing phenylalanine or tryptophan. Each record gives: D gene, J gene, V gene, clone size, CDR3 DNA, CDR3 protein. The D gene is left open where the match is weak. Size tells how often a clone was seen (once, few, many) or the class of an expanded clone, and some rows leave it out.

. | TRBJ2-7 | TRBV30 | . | TGTGCCTGGACGCCCGGGCCCTCGCCCCGGCAGTACTTC | CAWTPGPSPRQYF
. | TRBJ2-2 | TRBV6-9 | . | TGTGCCAGCACGTTAAGGGAAAGGCCCGGGGAGCTGTTTTTT | CASTLRERPGELFF
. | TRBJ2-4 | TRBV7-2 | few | TGTGCCAGCAGCCCCCCCGGGGCTACCACATCCAATCAGTACTTC | CASSPPGATTSNQYF
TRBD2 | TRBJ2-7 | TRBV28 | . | TGTGCCAGCAGTTTACTAGCGGGAGCAGTCGAGCAGTACTTC | CASSLLAGAVEQYF
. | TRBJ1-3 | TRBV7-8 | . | TGTGCCAGCAGCTTAGAAGGAGGTGGAAACACCATATATTTT | CASSLEGGGNTIYF
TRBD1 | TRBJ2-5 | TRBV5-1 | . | TGCGCCAGCAGCTTTCGCGGACAGGGAGGAGAGACCCAGTACTTC | CASSFRGQGGETQYF
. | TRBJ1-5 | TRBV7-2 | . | TGTGCCAGCAGCTTAGCGGGTTGGGGGCAGCCCCAGCATTTT | CASSLAGWGQPQHF
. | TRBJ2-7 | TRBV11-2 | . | TGTGCCAGCAGCCCAGGGCAGGGGAGGTCCTACGAGCAGTACTTC | CASSPGQGRSYEQYF
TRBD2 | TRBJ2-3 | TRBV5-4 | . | TGTGCCAGCAGCTGGACTAGCGGGGGGGACACAGATACGCAGTATTTT | CASSWTSGGDTDTQYF
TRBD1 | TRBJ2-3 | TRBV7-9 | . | TGTGCCAGCGGCCTCCGACAGGGGTCAAATACGCAGTATTTT | CASGLRQGSNTQYF
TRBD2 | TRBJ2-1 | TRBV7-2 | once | TGTGCCAGCAGCCGATTGACTAGCGGATACAATGAGCAGTTCTTC | CASSRLTSGYNEQFF
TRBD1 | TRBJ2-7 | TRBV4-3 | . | TGCGCCAGCAGCCAACTTCCGGGACAGGGTTACGAGCAGTACTTC | CASSQLPGQGYEQYF
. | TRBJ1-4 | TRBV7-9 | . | TGTGCCAGCAGCGCTCGCCAGGGCAATGAAAAACTGTTTTTT | CASSARQGNEKLFF
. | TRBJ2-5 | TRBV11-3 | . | TGTGCCAGCAGCTTGGGGGACCCGGACGGGGCGACCCAGTACTTC | CASSLGDPDGATQYF
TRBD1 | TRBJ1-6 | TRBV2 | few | TGTGCCAGCAGCCTTGGACAGGGTGGGAATAATTCACCCCTCCACTTT | CASSLGQGGNNSPLHF
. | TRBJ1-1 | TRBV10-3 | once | TGTGCCATCAGGCACCGGGACCCCGACACTGAAGCTTTCTTT | CAIRHRDPDTEAFF
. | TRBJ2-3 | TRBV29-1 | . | TGCAGCGTCGCCGGGCAGAGGTTGACAGGCACAGATACGCAGTATTTT | CSVAGQRLTGTDTQYF
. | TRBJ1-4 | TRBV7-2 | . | TGTGCCAGCAGCTTAAGTGGGGGGGCTTCGGATGAAAAACTGTTTTTT | CASSLSGGASDEKLFF
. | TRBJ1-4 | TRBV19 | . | TGTGCCAGTAGTATCGGGACCGCGAATGAAAAACTGTTTTTT | CASSIGTANEKLFF
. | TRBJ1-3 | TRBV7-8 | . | TGTGCCAGCAGCTTAGATCGGGCAGGTTTCACTTCTGGAAACACCATATATTTT | CASSLDRAGFTSGNTIYF